Sequencing of this TCR beta chain was carried out in a study of CD8+ T cells in alopecia areata. Study-level information: Graft recipients were roughly 6-11-week-old female C3H/HeJ mice, and donor skin originated from roughly 6-13-month-old C3H/HeJ mice with spontaneous alopecia.

V lost 5 bases to trimming and J lost 0 bases; unmatched junction nucleotides: 2. Germline V gene sequence: CDR1 NNHDY, CDR2 SYVADS. The CDR3 is 13 amino acids. Once RNA had been extracted, it was reverse transcribed into cDNA to act as the sequencing template. The method was immunoSEQ multiplex PCR; TCRdb's version includes in-frame clones alone and lacks a portion of them. This sample has roughly 120,000 clones, each found more than once. Points from the study as a whole: Higher clonality was seen in lesional scalp than in normal scalp, especially in alopecia totalis/universalis.

Ten or more counts support this clone. Its antigen remains unidentified. Gene names follow the mouse nomenclature. The read terminates 4 residues ahead of where the CDR3 ends, so the germline J gene completes it. Sequenced: lesional skin. The rearrangement uses TRBV13-3 and TRBJ2-7, with TRBD2 identical over 7 bases. The receptor's source is a C3H/HeJ mouse with alopecia areata. This line is of MHC haplotype H2-k. CDR3 region: CASRGGSSYEQYF. The sequenced part of the CDR3 DNA is TGTGCCAGCAGGGGGGGGTCCTCCTAT.